The clone carrying this T cell receptor beta chain was seen once. The sample belongs to a study of cytomegalovirus exposure and HLA in healthy donors. PCR was performed using 60 Vbeta and 13 Jbeta primers. Measured with immunoSEQ multiplex PCR; TCRdb has only the in-frame clones, and not every one. The table shows approximately 100,000 clones, with 75% to 85% occurring only once. V shed 0 bases and J 3 bases; nucleotides not matched to a gene: 2. The CDR3 loop spans 14 amino acids. Germline CDR1 reads SGHRS; CDR2 reads YFSETQ. V is TRBV5-1 and J is TRBJ2-7; 8 nucleotides align to TRBD1. The sequenced material came from PBMCs. This TCR was sampled from a female donor in good health and CMV-seropositive. CDR3 protein: CASSLGDRGYEQYF. CDR3 nucleotide sequence: TGCGCCAGCAGCTTGGGAGACAGGGGCTACGAGCAGTACTTC.